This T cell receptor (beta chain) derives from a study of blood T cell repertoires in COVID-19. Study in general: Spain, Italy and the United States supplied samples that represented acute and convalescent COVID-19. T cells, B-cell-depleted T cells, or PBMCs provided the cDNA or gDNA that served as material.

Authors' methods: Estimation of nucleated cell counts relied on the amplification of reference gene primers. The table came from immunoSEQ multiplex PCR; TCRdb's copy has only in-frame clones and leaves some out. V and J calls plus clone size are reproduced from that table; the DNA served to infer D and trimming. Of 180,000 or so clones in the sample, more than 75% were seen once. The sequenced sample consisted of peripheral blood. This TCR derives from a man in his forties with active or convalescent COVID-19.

The DNA for the CDR3 is TGTGCCAGCAGCTTAACCGGCAGGGGAAATGAAAAACTGTTTTTT. It codes for CASSLTGRGNEKLFF. The V gene is TRBV7-3, the J gene TRBJ1-4; D is possibly TRBD1 (6 bases). Germline V gene sequence: CDR1 SGHTA, CDR2 FQGTGA. Trimming stripped 0 bases from V and 5 bases from J, with 10 bases between. The CDR3 is 15 residues long.